This TCR beta chain was captured by sequencing in a study of cytomegalovirus exposure and HLA in healthy donors. PCR involved 60 Vbeta and 13 Jbeta primers. Sequencing used immunoSEQ multiplex PCR; TCRdb keeps in-frame clones, though not all of them. Found here are roughly 240,000 clones, over 80% of them singletons; the top ten hold roughly 5%. The CDR3 is made up of 16 amino acids. The trim removed 0 bases at V and 2 bases at J, leaving 7 bases unmatched. Germline V lookup: CDR1 SGHRS, CDR2 YFSETQ. The receptor was isolated from a woman between 40 and 50 years old in good health and CMV-seropositive. Sequencing used PBMCs. The chain uses TRBV5-1 and TRBJ2-7; the match to TRBD1 covers 8 bases. CDR3 loop: CASSLAPGQETYEQYF. The DNA of the CDR3 is TGCGCCAGCAGCTTGGCCCCGGGACAGGAGACCTACGAGCAGTACTTC.